A selection of T cell receptor beta chains follows, all from one sample in a study of blood T cells in healthy people across ages. In TCRdb, the 5' RACE reads were re-called with MiXCR into one record per CDR3 protein. The data hold about 600,000 distinct CDR3 sequences, with under 55% observed a single time. Specimen: blood. Receptors were obtained from a man at least 80 years old in good health. Each CDR3 is given with its conserved first and last residue. The order of the fields is clone size, D gene, J gene, V gene, CDR3 DNA, CDR3 protein. A D gene is named only where the DNA matches it firmly. Not every row has a clone size; where given, it reads once, few, many or a size class.

clone_size: .
d_call: .
j_call: TRBJ1-2
v_call: TRBV15
cdr3_nt: TGTGCCACCAGCAGACAGGGAGTATTAGGCTACACCTTC
cdr3_aa: CATSRQGVLGYTF

clone_size: .
d_call: TRBD2
j_call: TRBJ2-3
v_call: TRBV3-1
cdr3_nt: TGTGCCAGCAGCCTCGGACTAGCGGGAGGCCCACTTTTCAGTACGCAGTATTTT
cdr3_aa: CASSLGLAGGPLFSTQYF

clone_size: .
d_call: .
j_call: TRBJ2-4
v_call: TRBV6-2/TRBV6-3
cdr3_nt: TGTGCCAGCAGTTACTCGGTTTCGGCTCTGGCCAAAAACATTCAGTACTTC
cdr3_aa: CASSYSVSALAKNIQYF

clone_size: many
d_call: .
j_call: TRBJ2-5
v_call: TRBV20-1
cdr3_nt: TGCAGTGCTAGTCGGGCAGTCTCAGGGGACCAGTACTTC
cdr3_aa: CSASRAVSGDQYF

clone_size: few
d_call: .
j_call: TRBJ1-1
v_call: TRBV6-2/TRBV6-3
cdr3_nt: TGTGCCAGCAGGCAATCCGGGACTACTGACAGGAGTGAAGCTTTCTTT
cdr3_aa: CASRQSGTTDRSEAFF

clone_size: few
d_call: .
j_call: TRBJ2-5
v_call: TRBV15
cdr3_nt: TGTGCCACCAGCAGAGATAAGGCCTACCAGGAGCAGTACTTC
cdr3_aa: CATSRDKAYQEQYF

clone_size: many
d_call: .
j_call: TRBJ2-1
v_call: TRBV7-2
cdr3_nt: TGTGCCAGCAGCTCCAATTATCTTATTGAGCAGTTCTTC
cdr3_aa: CASSSNYLIEQFF

clone_size: .
d_call: .
j_call: TRBJ2-5
v_call: TRBV9
cdr3_nt: TGTGCCAGCAGCGCGTTAGGGGCCCAAGAGACCCAGTACTTC
cdr3_aa: CASSALGAQETQYF

clone_size: .
d_call: TRBD2
j_call: TRBJ2-7
v_call: TRBV20-1
cdr3_nt: TGCAGTGCCAGGGGACTAGCGGGAGCTGGAATATACGAGCAGTACTTC
cdr3_aa: CSARGLAGAGIYEQYF

clone_size: many
d_call: TRBD2
j_call: TRBJ2-7
v_call: TRBV7-2
cdr3_nt: TGTGCCAGCAGCTTAGCTTCCAGCGGGAGTTACGAGCAGTACTTC
cdr3_aa: CASSLASSGSYEQYF

clone_size: .
d_call: .
j_call: TRBJ2-7
v_call: TRBV15
cdr3_nt: TGTGCCACCAGCGTTACCTTAGGAAACGAGTACGAGCAGTACTTC
cdr3_aa: CATSVTLGNEYEQYF

clone_size: few
d_call: TRBD2
j_call: TRBJ2-3
v_call: TRBV27
cdr3_nt: TGTGCCAGCAGCCCACTAGCGGGAGTGGCAGATACGCAGTATTTT
cdr3_aa: CASSPLAGVADTQYF

clone_size: .
d_call: .
j_call: TRBJ2-7
v_call: TRBV6-6
cdr3_nt: TGTGCCAGCAGACAGGGATACTCCTACAATGAGCAGTACTTC
cdr3_aa: CASRQGYSYNEQYF

clone_size: .
d_call: TRBD1
j_call: TRBJ2-3
v_call: TRBV9
cdr3_nt: TGTGCCAGCAGCGCGACAGGGGGAATGACTGATACGCAGTATTTT
cdr3_aa: CASSATGGMTDTQYF

clone_size: .
d_call: .
j_call: TRBJ2-5
v_call: TRBV5-1
cdr3_nt: TGCGCCAGCCGGCTGGGAACCCGCGCACAGGGAGAGACCCAGTACTTC
cdr3_aa: CASRLGTRAQGETQYF

clone_size: few
d_call: TRBD1
j_call: TRBJ1-1
v_call: TRBV20-1
cdr3_nt: TGCAGTGCTAGAGGACAGGGGGACACTGAAGCTTTCTTT
cdr3_aa: CSARGQGDTEAFF

clone_size: many
d_call: TRBD1
j_call: TRBJ1-5
v_call: TRBV6-6
cdr3_nt: TGTGCCAGCAGGGGGACAGGCCCTAATCAGCCCCAGCATTTT
cdr3_aa: CASRGTGPNQPQHF

clone_size: .
d_call: .
j_call: TRBJ2-7
v_call: TRBV30
cdr3_nt: TGTGCCTGGAGCCCCGGGGTTGTAGTGACCTACGAGCAGTACTTC
cdr3_aa: CAWSPGVVVTYEQYF

clone_size: .
d_call: .
j_call: TRBJ2-3
v_call: TRBV7-3
cdr3_nt: TGTGCCAGCAGCACCCAGGGGCGGGGGCACCCCGCAGATACGCAGTATTTT
cdr3_aa: CASSTQGRGHPADTQYF

clone_size: few
d_call: .
j_call: TRBJ2-4
v_call: TRBV9
cdr3_nt: TGTGCCAGCAGCGTAGAGGCCACAAACATTCAGTACTTC
cdr3_aa: CASSVEATNIQYF

clone_size: few
d_call: TRBD1
j_call: TRBJ2-5
v_call: TRBV7-2
cdr3_nt: TGTGCCAGCACCAAAGGGGGGACAGGGTTGGGGGAGACCCAGTACTTC
cdr3_aa: CASTKGGTGLGETQYF

clone_size: .
d_call: .
j_call: TRBJ1-2
v_call: TRBV15
cdr3_nt: TGTGCCACCAGCAGAGATGTGGGGCTAGGCTACACCTTC
cdr3_aa: CATSRDVGLGYTF

clone_size: few
d_call: .
j_call: TRBJ2-3
v_call: TRBV14
cdr3_nt: TGTGCCAGCAGCCAAGATGCGGCGAGCACAGATACGCAGTATTTT
cdr3_aa: CASSQDAASTDTQYF

clone_size: .
d_call: .
j_call: TRBJ2-1
v_call: TRBV5-1
cdr3_nt: TGCGCCAACAGCTTGGATCCTACTAGTCACAATGAGCAGTTCTTC
cdr3_aa: CANSLDPTSHNEQFF

clone_size: .
d_call: TRBD1
j_call: TRBJ2-7
v_call: TRBV20-1
cdr3_nt: TGCAGTGCTAGAAAGGACAGGTACGAGCAGTACTTC
cdr3_aa: CSARKDRYEQYF

clone_size: few
d_call: .
j_call: TRBJ1-4
v_call: TRBV5-6
cdr3_nt: TGTGCCAGCAGCTCCTCCTTGGGAAAACTGTTTTTT
cdr3_aa: CASSSSLGKLFF

clone_size: few
d_call: .
j_call: TRBJ1-1
v_call: TRBV7-9
cdr3_nt: TGTGCCAGCAGCATGTGGACTGAAGCTTTCTTT
cdr3_aa: CASSMWTEAFF

clone_size: .
d_call: .
j_call: TRBJ2-3
v_call: TRBV28
cdr3_nt: TGTGCCAGCCAATGGAGGGCCCAAAGCACAGATACGCAGTATTTT
cdr3_aa: CASQWRAQSTDTQYF

clone_size: .
d_call: TRBD1
j_call: TRBJ1-2
v_call: TRBV18
cdr3_nt: TGTGCCAGCTCACCAGGAGGAAGGACAGGGGAAGGCTACACCTTC
cdr3_aa: CASSPGGRTGEGYTF

clone_size: many
d_call: .
j_call: TRBJ2-3
v_call: TRBV7-2
cdr3_nt: TGTGCCAGCAGCTTAGCGGCCCCCCCTACGCAGTATTTT
cdr3_aa: CASSLAAPPTQYF

clone_size: .
d_call: TRBD2
j_call: TRBJ2-5
v_call: TRBV6-2/TRBV6-3
cdr3_nt: TGTGCCAGCAGCCCTCCCCTTCGGATAGCGGGAGGAAGAGAGCAGTACTTC
cdr3_aa: CASSPPLRIAGGREQYF

clone_size: .
d_call: TRBD2
j_call: TRBJ2-3
v_call: TRBV12-3/TRBV12-4
cdr3_nt: TGTGCCAGCAGTTCCTTAGCGGGGGGGGGCACAGCTACGCAGTATTTT
cdr3_aa: CASSSLAGGGTATQYF

clone_size: .
d_call: TRBD2
j_call: TRBJ2-1
v_call: TRBV6-1
cdr3_nt: TGTGCCAGCAGTCAGACTAGCGGGGGGGGGTCCTTCTCCTACAATGAGCAGTTCTTC
cdr3_aa: CASSQTSGGGSFSYNEQFF

clone_size: many
d_call: TRBD2
j_call: TRBJ2-3
v_call: TRBV6-6
cdr3_nt: TGTGCCAGCAGTTATCGGGGGGGCCGAGATACGCAGTATTTT
cdr3_aa: CASSYRGGRDTQYF

clone_size: .
d_call: TRBD2
j_call: TRBJ2-1
v_call: TRBV29-1
cdr3_nt: TGCAGCGTTGTAGCGGGAGGTTACAATGAGCAGTTCTTC
cdr3_aa: CSVVAGGYNEQFF

clone_size: .
d_call: .
j_call: TRBJ2-7
v_call: TRBV5-4
cdr3_nt: TGTGCCAGCAGCATAATGACAGCACCCTACGAGCAGTACTTC
cdr3_aa: CASSIMTAPYEQYF

clone_size: .
d_call: TRBD2
j_call: TRBJ2-3
v_call: TRBV12-3/TRBV12-4
cdr3_nt: TGTGCCAGCACTATGAGAGGGAGGGAGGGCACAGATACGCAGTATTTT
cdr3_aa: CASTMRGREGTDTQYF

clone_size: few
d_call: .
j_call: TRBJ1-2
v_call: TRBV20-1
cdr3_nt: TGCAGTGCTCGTCAGGGGTCAGGGTTCTATGGCTACACCTTC
cdr3_aa: CSARQGSGFYGYTF

clone_size: .
d_call: .
j_call: TRBJ1-6
v_call: TRBV11-2
cdr3_nt: TGTGCCAGCAGCCCCCTGAGAGCAACGGGTTCACCCCTCCACTTT
cdr3_aa: CASSPLRATGSPLHF

clone_size: .
d_call: TRBD2
j_call: TRBJ2-2
v_call: TRBV7-2
cdr3_nt: TGTGCCAGCAGCTTATCACTAGCGGGGGCTAGGGGTACCGGGGAGCTGTTTTTT
cdr3_aa: CASSLSLAGARGTGELFF

clone_size: many
d_call: .
j_call: TRBJ2-1
v_call: TRBV7-9
cdr3_nt: TGTGCCAGCAGCTTCGGGGTCCGGCTAGGTAATGAGCAGTTCTTC
cdr3_aa: CASSFGVRLGNEQFF

clone_size: few
d_call: .
j_call: TRBJ2-7
v_call: TRBV9
cdr3_nt: TGTGCCAGCAGCGTAGCCTTAAGGGAAGGCGAGCAGTACTTC
cdr3_aa: CASSVALREGEQYF

clone_size: .
d_call: .
j_call: TRBJ2-7
v_call: TRBV3-1
cdr3_nt: TGTGCCAGCAGCCAAGCACAGACCTATTACGAGCAGTACTTC
cdr3_aa: CASSQAQTYYEQYF

clone_size: .
d_call: .
j_call: TRBJ1-2
v_call: TRBV10-3
cdr3_nt: TGTGCCATCAGTGAAGGGGGGCAGGATGGCTACACCTTC
cdr3_aa: CAISEGGQDGYTF

clone_size: .
d_call: .
j_call: TRBJ1-4
v_call: TRBV4-3
cdr3_nt: TGCGCCAGCAGCCAAGACTACAGGGTAGGGGAAAAACTGTTTTTT
cdr3_aa: CASSQDYRVGEKLFF

clone_size: .
d_call: .
j_call: TRBJ1-1
v_call: TRBV18
cdr3_nt: TGTGCCAGCTCACCTACTCTAGCGCAGAACACTGAAGCTTTCTTT
cdr3_aa: CASSPTLAQNTEAFF

clone_size: .
d_call: TRBD1
j_call: TRBJ2-5
v_call: TRBV11-3
cdr3_nt: TGTGCCAGCAGCCGGGGACAGAATAGTCAAGAGACCCAGTACTTC
cdr3_aa: CASSRGQNSQETQYF

clone_size: few
d_call: .
j_call: TRBJ2-7
v_call: TRBV6-2/TRBV6-3
cdr3_nt: TGTGCCAGCAGTTACTCGAGAGTCGGCTACGAGCAGTACTTC
cdr3_aa: CASSYSRVGYEQYF

clone_size: few
d_call: TRBD1
j_call: TRBJ2-7
v_call: TRBV3-1
cdr3_nt: TGTGCCAGCAGCCCTCGGGACAGGTGGGGCGGGGAGCAGTACTTC
cdr3_aa: CASSPRDRWGGEQYF

clone_size: .
d_call: TRBD2
j_call: TRBJ2-1
v_call: TRBV28
cdr3_nt: TGTGCCAGCAATCGCCCGGGACTAGCGGAGGATGAGCAGTTCTTC
cdr3_aa: CASNRPGLAEDEQFF

clone_size: .
d_call: TRBD1
j_call: TRBJ2-5
v_call: TRBV5-1
cdr3_nt: TGCGCCAGCAGCTTGTACCGGGACAGGGGGCTGGAGACCCAGTACTTC
cdr3_aa: CASSLYRDRGLETQYF

clone_size: few
d_call: .
j_call: TRBJ2-5
v_call: TRBV20-1
cdr3_nt: TGCAGTGCAACCGACCCCAGGGAGCAGTACTTC
cdr3_aa: CSATDPREQYF

clone_size: .
d_call: .
j_call: TRBJ2-7
v_call: TRBV7-2
cdr3_nt: TGTGCCAGCAGCTTGACCCGGAACGCGGACGAGCAGTACTTC
cdr3_aa: CASSLTRNADEQYF

clone_size: .
d_call: .
j_call: TRBJ2-7
v_call: TRBV21-1
cdr3_nt: TGTGCCAGCAGCAGGTCCGGGACTAGCGATCCCTACGAGCAGTACTTC
cdr3_aa: CASSRSGTSDPYEQYF

clone_size: many
d_call: .
j_call: TRBJ2-7
v_call: TRBV6-6
cdr3_nt: TGTGCCAGCAGTACAGGGAGCTCCTACGAGCAGTACTTC
cdr3_aa: CASSTGSSYEQYF